This T cell receptor (beta chain) was found in a study of T cell responses to AZD1222 COVID-19 vaccine. The method was immunoSEQ multiplex PCR; TCRdb's version includes in-frame clones alone and lacks a portion of them. Altogether fewer than 120,000 clones are present, around 81% being singletons, with the ten largest covering 3.5% to 5.5%. Between the trimmed V and J ends, which lost 6 bases and 5 bases, there was a span of 16 bases. The CDR3 sequence is 15 residues long. CDR1 is MGHRA, CDR2 YSYEKL, per germline. This chain links TRBV4-1 with TRBJ1-4, with TRBD1 as a possible D gene (5 bases). Material: peripheral blood, obtained on day 0 of AZD1222 vaccination. The receptor was isolated from an adult in good health. The CDR3 loop reads CASRAAQGGNEKLFF. The CDR3 DNA sequence: TGCGCCAGCAGGGCGGCGCAGGGTGGGAATGAAAAACTGTTTTTT.